One sample yielded the 10 T cell receptor beta chains listed below, sequenced in a study of cytomegalovirus exposure and HLA in healthy donors. PCR used 60 Vbeta primers and 13 Jbeta primers. The table came from immunoSEQ multiplex PCR; TCRdb's copy has only in-frame clones and leaves some out. The sample yields 150,000 to 250,000 clones, about four fifths seen once. Sequencing input: PBMCs. The receptors stem from a boy aged 2 to 9 in good health and CMV-seronegative.

DNA of the CDR3: TGCGCCAGCAGTCGCCATAACAGGGATAGCAATCAGCCCCAGCATTTT. Translated, it gives CASSRHNRDSNQPQHF. V and J are TRBV23-1 and TRBJ1-5; tentative D call: TRBD1 (6 bases). TRBV23-1 falls under the ORF class, with uncertain function. V was clipped by 4 bases and J by 0 bases, with 13 bases between them. This CDR3 has 16 residues.

The rearrangement links TRBV19 to TRBJ1-2, with 7 positions matching TRBD1. The CDR3 spans 14 residues. Looked up from germline, CDR1 is LNHDA and CDR2 is SQIVND (reference sequence). The V and J ends lost 2 bases and 4 bases, in that order; junction bases with no gene match: 4. CDR3 bases: TGTGCCAGTAGTATAAGGGGACAGTCCTATGGCTACACCTTC. Amino acid sequence: CASSIRGQSYGYTF.

The V call is TRBV9, the J call TRBJ1-6, with D perhaps matching TRBD1 (5 bases). CDR1 is SGDLS, CDR2 YYNGEE, per germline. Trimming removed 3 bases from V and 0 bases from J, with 7 bases in between. This CDR3 spans 15 amino acids. Here the CDR3 reads CASSADSSYNSPLHF. The CDR3 DNA sequence: TGTGCCAGCAGCGCCGACAGCTCCTATAATTCACCCCTCCACTTT.

The chain joins TRBV14 to TRBJ1-1; D unclear. Germline V gene data show CDR1 as SGHDN and CDR2 as FVKESK. This CDR3 region has 13 residues. V dropped 3 bases and J dropped 0 bases, with 5 bases sitting between them. The CDR3 sequence: CASSHSVNTEAFF. DNA of the CDR3: TGTGCCAGCAGCCATTCAGTGAACACTGAAGCTTTCTTT.

Turning to this clone: A junction end diverges from the germline sequence, so it may reflect a read error. V gene TRBV7-7 combines with J gene TRBJ1-2, with 7 nucleotides matching TRBD1. The CDR3 sequence is 13 residues long. Germline CDR1 and CDR2: SSHAT and FNYEAQ (reference sequence). The CDR3 loop is CASSKGALGGYTF. CDR3 nucleotides: TGTGCTAGCAGCAAGGGGGCTTTGGGAGGCTACACCTTC.

V usage is TRBV19 and J usage is TRBJ1-2; D is uncertain. V lost 4 bases and J lost 6, with 12 bases in between. CDR1 and CDR2 from the germline V gene are LNHDA and SQIVND (reference sequence). The CDR3 has 13 residues. The DNA of the CDR3 is TGTGCCAGTAGTACGTGGGAGAGGGATGGCTACACCTTC. Its translation is CASSTWERDGYTF.

The chain is built from TRBV7-2 and TRBJ1-6, with 7 bases aligning to TRBD1. Germline V lookup: CDR1 SGHTA, CDR2 FQGNSA. The CDR3 runs to 15 residues. Unmatched junction bases numbered 7, after V lost 4 bases and J lost 7 bases. The CDR3 protein is CASSYAGGSNSPLHF. For the CDR3, the DNA is TGTGCCAGCAGCTACGCAGGGGGAAGCAATTCACCCCTCCACTTT.

The V gene is TRBV7-2, the J gene TRBJ1-1; the D gene is possibly TRBD1 (6 bases). V was shortened by 1 base and J by 11 bases, with 23 bases between the two germline ends. CDR1 SGHTA and CDR2 FQGNSA come from the germline V gene. This CDR3 is built from 16 residues. The CDR3 here is CASSLVGGGTGISAFF. CDR3 DNA: TGTGCCAGCAGCTTAGTAGGGGGGGGAACAGGGATCAGTGCTTTCTTT. The variable domain in full, completed from reference TRBV7-2 and TRBJ1-1, reads GAGVSQSPSNKVTEKGKDVELRCDPISGHTALYWYRQSLGQGLEFLIYFQGNSAPDKSGLPSDRFSAERTGGSVSTLTIQRTQQEDSAVYLCASSLVGGGTGISAFFGQGTRLTVV.

The J gene is TRBJ1-3, the V gene TRBV6-5; D uncertain. The CDR3 runs 15 residues. Trimming pared 0 bases from V and 0 bases from J, leaving 6 bases between. CDR1 and CDR2 (germline): MNHEY, SVGAGI. CDR3 coding DNA: TGTGCCAGCAGTTACTCGGGCAGCTCTGGAAACACCATATATTTT. Translated, it gives CASSYSGSSGNTIYF.

CDR3 in amino acids: CASSEGGTRPLSDFFSPVYEQYF. The CDR3 DNA follows: TGTGCCAGCTCCGAGGGAGGGACTAGACCCCTGTCGGATTTCTTTAGCCCTGTCTACGAGCAGTACTTC. V usage is TRBV18 and J usage is TRBJ2-7; 8 bases line up with TRBD2. After removal of 6 bases from V and 3 bases from J, the junction contained 34 bases not matched to a gene. CDR3 length: 23 amino acids. Germline V lookup: CDR1 KGHSH, CDR2 LQKENI.